This T cell receptor beta chain was retrieved from a study of T cells in Graves' hyperthyroidism and ophthalmopathy. Among the patients, aged 18 to 65, hyperthyroidism was newly diagnosed and had lasted under 2 months. This clonotype was counted many times. Trimming removed 3 bases at V and 6 bases at J, with 13 bases between. The CDR3 runs 14 residues. Germline-derived CDR1 and CDR2 are SGHVS and FQNEAQ. Amplified regions were TCR beta CDR3 sequences from RNA transcripts. HTBI primers were the set used in a first-round RT-PCR of the TCR CDR3. TCRdb reprocessed the multiplex PCR reads via MiXCR and lists one record per CDR3 protein. This sample has a few hundred thousand distinct CDR3 sequences, with roughly 15% found just once.

Sequencing used blood. This TCR came from a woman aged 40 to 50 with Graves' hyperthyroidism that later progressed to Graves' ophthalmopathy. The chain joins TRBV7-8 to TRBJ2-3; D uncertain. CDR3 bases: TGTGCCAGCAGCTTTATGGGCTGGGTGGATACGCAGTATTTT. Translation gives CASSFMGWVDTQYF.